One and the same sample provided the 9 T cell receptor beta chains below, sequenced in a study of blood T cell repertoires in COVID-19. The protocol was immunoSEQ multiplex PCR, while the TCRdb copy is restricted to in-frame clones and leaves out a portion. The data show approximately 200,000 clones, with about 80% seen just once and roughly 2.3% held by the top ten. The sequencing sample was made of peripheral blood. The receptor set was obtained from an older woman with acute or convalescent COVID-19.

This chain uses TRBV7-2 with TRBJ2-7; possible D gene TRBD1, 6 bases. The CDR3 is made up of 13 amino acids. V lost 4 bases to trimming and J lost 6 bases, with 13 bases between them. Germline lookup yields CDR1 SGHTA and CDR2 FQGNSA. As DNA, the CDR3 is TGTGCCAGCAGCTCAAACAGGGAAATCGAGCAGTACTTC. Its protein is CASSSNREIEQYF.

CDR3 nucleotides: TGTGCCAGCAGCGTAGGCCCGAGCTCCTACAATGAGCAGTTCTTC. Protein product: CASSVGPSSYNEQFF. The chain employs TRBV9 and TRBJ2-1, with D unclear. The germline V gene has CDR1 SGDLS and CDR2 YYNGEE. The CDR3 has 15 amino acids. V lost 0 bases, J lost 0 bases, and 7 bases lay in between.

This CDR3 reads CAWSVGSGTEAFF. The CDR3 region has the DNA TGTGCCTGGAGTGTTGGGTCGGGGACTGAAGCTTTCTTT. The J gene is TRBJ1-1, the V gene TRBV30, with D hard to call. Trimming stripped 0 bases from V and 5 bases from J, with 10 bases between. Germline CDR1 and CDR2: GTSNPN and SVGIG (reference sequence). CDR3 length: 13 residues.

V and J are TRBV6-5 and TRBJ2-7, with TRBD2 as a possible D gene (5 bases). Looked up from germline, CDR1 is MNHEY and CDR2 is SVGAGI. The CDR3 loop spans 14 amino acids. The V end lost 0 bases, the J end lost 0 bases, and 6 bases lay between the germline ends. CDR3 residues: CASSYSAGSYEQYF. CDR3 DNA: TGTGCCAGCAGTTACTCGGCGGGCTCCTACGAGCAGTACTTC.

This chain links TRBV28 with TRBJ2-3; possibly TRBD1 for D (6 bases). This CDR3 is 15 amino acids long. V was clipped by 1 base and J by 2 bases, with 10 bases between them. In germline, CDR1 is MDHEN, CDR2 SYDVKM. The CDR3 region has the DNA TGTGCCAGCAGTTTATCGACAGGAACCACAGATACGCAGTATTTT. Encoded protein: CASSLSTGTTDTQYF.

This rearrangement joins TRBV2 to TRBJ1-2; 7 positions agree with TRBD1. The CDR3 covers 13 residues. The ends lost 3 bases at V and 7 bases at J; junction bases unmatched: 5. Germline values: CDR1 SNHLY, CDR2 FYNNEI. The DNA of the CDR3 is TGTGCCAGCAGTGAGGGCAGGGGGGTTGGCTACACCTTC. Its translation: CASSEGRGVGYTF.

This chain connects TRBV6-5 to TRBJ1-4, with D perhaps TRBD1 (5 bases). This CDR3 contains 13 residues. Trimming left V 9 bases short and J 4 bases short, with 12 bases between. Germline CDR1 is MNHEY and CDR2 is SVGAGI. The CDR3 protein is CASVGAFNEKLFF. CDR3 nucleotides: TGTGCCAGTGTTGGGGCTTTTAATGAAAAACTGTTTTTT.

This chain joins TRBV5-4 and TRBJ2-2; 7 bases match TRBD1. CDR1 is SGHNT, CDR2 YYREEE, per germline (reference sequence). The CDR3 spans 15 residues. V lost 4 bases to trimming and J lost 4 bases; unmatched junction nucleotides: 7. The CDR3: CASSKGGPGTGELFF. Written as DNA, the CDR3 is TGTGCCAGCAGCAAAGGGGGCCCGGGCACCGGGGAGCTGTTTTTT. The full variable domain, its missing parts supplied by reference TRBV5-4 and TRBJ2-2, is ETGVTQSPTHLIKTRGQQVTLRCSSQSGHNTVSWYQQALGQGPQFIFQYYREEENGRGNFPPRFSGLQFPNYSSELNVNALELDDSALYLCASSKGGPGTGELFFGEGSRLTVL.

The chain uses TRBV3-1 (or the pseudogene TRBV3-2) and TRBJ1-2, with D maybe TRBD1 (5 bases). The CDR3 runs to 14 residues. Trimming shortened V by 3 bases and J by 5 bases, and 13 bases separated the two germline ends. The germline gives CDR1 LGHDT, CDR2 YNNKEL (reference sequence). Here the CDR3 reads CASSHLQAAYGYTF. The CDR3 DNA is TGTGCCAGCAGCCATTTACAGGCGGCGTATGGCTACACCTTC.